This T cell receptor (beta chain) came from a study of T cell responses to AZD1222 COVID-19 vaccine. Study results and limitations: There were mostly white British donors and more females than males, and clonal diversity was possibly underestimated. Reportedly, nearly half of unique spike TCRs recognized epitopes outside B.1.351/B.1.1.7 mutations. Spike-spanning, vaccine-associated CD4 TCRs were dominant at 160-218 and 743-854.

A remark on this clone: Antigen: not known.

Sequenced by immunoSEQ multiplex PCR; TCRdb stores in-frame clones only, minus some. Among 46,000 or so clones listed, more than 60% were seen once. The V gene lost 6 bases and the J gene lost 0 bases, with 12 bases spanning the gap. The length of the CDR3 is 15 residues. Germline CDR1 is MDHEN and CDR2 is SYDVKM. The TCR was taken from an adult in good health. The genes are TRBV28 and TRBJ2-1; D gene uncertain. This material consisted of peripheral blood, taken on day 0 of AZD1222 vaccination. The CDR3 nucleotides are TGTGCCAGCAGGGGCGGTCTTGCCTCCTACAATGAGCAGTTCTTC. Protein product: CASRGGLASYNEQFF. The full variable domain, rest sourced from reference TRBV28 and TRBJ2-1, is DVKVTQSSRYLVKRTGEKVFLECVQDMDHENMFWYRQDPGLGLRLIYFSYDVKMKEKGDIPEGYSVSREKKERFSLILESASTNQTSMYLCASRGGLASYNEQFFGPGTRLTVL.